This T cell receptor (beta chain) is drawn from a study of OX40 agonist ivuxolimab in advanced cancers. Study details: Previous treatment with anti-PD-1, anti-PD-L1 or anti-CTLA-4 therapy was allowed; 35% to 50% had received some.

Findings and caveats of the study: What antigens the expanded peripheral T cells recognized was never established. On average, CD8+ T cells had more expanded clones than CD4+. In a subset of nonresponders, normalized T-cell clonal expansion was also low.

Produced via immunoSEQ multiplex PCR; TCRdb's table is partial and in-frame only. This repertoire shows about 78,000 clones, about four fifths found once; its top ten account for 2.1%. On this clone: The antigen remains unidentified.

The specimen comprised CD4+ or CD8+ T cells sorted from blood, sampled in a trial of the OX40 agonist ivuxolimab. This clonotype was obtained from an adult with an advanced solid tumor such as melanoma, head and neck, liver or kidney cancer.

CDR3 loop: CASSRDRGYEQYF. The CDR3 DNA sequence: TGTGCCAGCAGCCGGGACAGGGGTTATGAGCAGTACTTC. The genes are TRBV7-9 and TRBJ2-7; 10 nucleotides align to TRBD1. The germline CDR1 and CDR2 sequences are SEHNR and FQNEAQ (reference sequence). Trimming took 5 bases from V and 7 from J; bases not matched to a gene: 5. The CDR3 extends over 13 amino acids.